The clone carrying this T cell receptor beta chain was picked up a small number of times. Its antigen is currently unknown. CD4+ T cells specific for antigen were expanded with viral peptide pools by the ViraFEST assay before sequencing. Once cultured for roughly 10 days, the cells underwent separation to obtain CD4+ T cells. Recipients of the vaccine had no prior SARS-CoV-2 infection and negative nucleocapsid antibodies. Each culture well received around 2 million PBMC. These cells were then cultured in IMDM with roughly 9.8 IU/ml IL-2 and roughly 10 ug/ml peptides. These data come from a study of vaccination effects on CD4 cells after COVID-19. General study findings and limits: Late post-vaccination samples showed marked contraction of infection- and vaccine-induced clones.

Germline values: CDR1 LNHDA, CDR2 SQIVND (reference sequence). The CDR3 extends over 15 amino acids. Trimming shortened V by 3 bases and J by 7 bases, and 16 bases separated the two germline ends. Here immunoSEQ multiplex PCR was the method, and the copy in TCRdb shows in-frame clones only, minus some. The profile covers about 38,000 clones, with roughly 76% appearing a single time and 22% taken by the ten largest. The chain has TRBV19 and TRBJ2-4, with D hard to call. The sample consisted of CD4+ T cells from PBMCs cultured with SARS-CoV-2 spike peptides, taken before COVID-19 vaccination. The TCR was taken from a human donor who received a COVID-19 vaccine. The CDR3 reads CASSIPTVPRNIQYF. CDR3 sequence (DNA): TGTGCCAGTAGTATCCCTACAGTCCCCAGGAACATTCAGTACTTC. The whole variable domain, filled in from reference TRBV19 and TRBJ2-4, reads DGGITQSPKYLFRKEGQNVTLSCEQNLNHDAMYWYRQDPGQGLRLIYYSQIVNDFQKGDIAEGYSVSREKKESFPLTVTSAQKNPTAFYLCASSIPTVPRNIQYFGAGTRLSVL.